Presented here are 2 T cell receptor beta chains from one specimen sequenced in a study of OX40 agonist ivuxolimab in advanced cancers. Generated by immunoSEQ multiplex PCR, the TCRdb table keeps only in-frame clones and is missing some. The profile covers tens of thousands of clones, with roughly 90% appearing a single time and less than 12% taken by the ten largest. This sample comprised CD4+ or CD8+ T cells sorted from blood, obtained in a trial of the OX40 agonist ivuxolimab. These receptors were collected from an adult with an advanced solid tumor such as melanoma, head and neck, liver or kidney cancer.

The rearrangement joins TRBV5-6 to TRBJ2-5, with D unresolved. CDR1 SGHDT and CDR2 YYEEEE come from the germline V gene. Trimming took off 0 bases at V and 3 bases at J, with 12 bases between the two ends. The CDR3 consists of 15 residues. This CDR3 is CASSLERSLKETQYF. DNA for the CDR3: TGTGCCAGCAGCTTGGAACGATCCCTTAAAGAGACCCAGTACTTC.

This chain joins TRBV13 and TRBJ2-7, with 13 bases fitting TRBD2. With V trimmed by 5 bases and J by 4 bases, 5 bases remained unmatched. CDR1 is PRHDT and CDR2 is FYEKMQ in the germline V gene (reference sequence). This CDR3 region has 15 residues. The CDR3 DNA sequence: TGTGCCAGCAGCGGACTAGCGGGAGCATTTTACGAGCAGTACTTC. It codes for CASSGLAGAFYEQYF.